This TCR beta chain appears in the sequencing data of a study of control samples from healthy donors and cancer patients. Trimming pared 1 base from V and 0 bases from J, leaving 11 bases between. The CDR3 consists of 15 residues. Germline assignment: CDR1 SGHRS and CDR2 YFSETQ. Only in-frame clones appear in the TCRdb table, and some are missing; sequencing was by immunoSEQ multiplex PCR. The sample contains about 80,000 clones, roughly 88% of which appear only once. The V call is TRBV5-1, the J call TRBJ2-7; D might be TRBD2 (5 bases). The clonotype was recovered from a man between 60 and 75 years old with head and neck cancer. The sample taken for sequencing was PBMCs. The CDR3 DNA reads TGCGCCAGCAGCTTGATCCGGGAAAGCTCCTACGAGCAGTACTTC. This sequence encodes CASSLIRESSYEQYF.